This TCR beta chain was observed in a study of cytomegalovirus exposure and HLA in healthy donors. The CDR3 runs 13 residues. Germline CDR1 reads MNHEY; CDR2 reads SMNVEV (reference sequence). With 6 bases clipped from V and 2 bases from J, the junction kept 4 bases outside the gene matches. The study ran its PCR with 60 Vbeta and 13 Jbeta primers. TCRdb keeps only in-frame clones here, not all; method: immunoSEQ multiplex PCR. The sample gives roughly 100,000 clones, less than 80% of which show up once; 3% to 4% is in the top ten. The chain has TRBV27 and TRBJ2-7; the match to TRBD1 covers 7 bases. The sequence was collected from a woman in her 40s in good health and CMV-seronegative. The sample consisted of PBMCs. The CDR3 here is CASSRGFPYEQYF. The CDR3 nucleotides read TGTGCCAGCAGCAGGGGGTTCCCCTACGAGCAGTACTTC.